The rows below give T cell receptor beta chains drawn from one sample of a study of shared clonotypes between healthy human individuals. Generated by immunoSEQ multiplex PCR, the TCRdb table keeps only in-frame clones and is missing some. Of 2 million to 3 million clones listed, around 94% are singletons. Input material: naive CD4+ T cells sorted from blood. All receptors derive from a man younger than 35 in good health. Each CDR3 is given with its conserved first and last residue. D genes are given only for firm matches. Some rows mark clone size as missing; the rest say once, few, many or name a class of expanded clone.

NA	TRBJ2-7	TRBV7-3	TRBD2	TGTGCCAGCAGCTTAGGGGCTAGCGGAACCTACGAGCAGTACTTC	CASSLGASGTYEQYF
once	TRBJ2-2	TRBV10-3	TRBD2	TGTGCCATCAGTTTCGGACTAGCGGGGACCGGGGAGCTGTTTTTT	CAISFGLAGTGELFF
few	TRBJ1-2	TRBV14	NA	TGTGCCAGCAGCCAAGCCGGAGACAGGATATATGGCTACACCTTC	CASSQAGDRIYGYTF
NA	TRBJ2-2	TRBV10-3	NA	TGTGCCATCAGTGTTAACATATTGAACACCGGGGAGCTGTTTTTT	CAISVNILNTGELFF
NA	TRBJ2-3	TRBV9	NA	TGTGCCAGCAGCGTTCATACTAGGGGCGATACGCAGTATTTT	CASSVHTRGDTQYF
NA	TRBJ1-5	TRBV19	TRBD1	TGTGCCAGTAGTATAGCCCCCAGACAGGGAAGACGGAATCAGCCCCAGCATTTT	CASSIAPRQGRRNQPQHF
NA	TRBJ1-6	TRBV28	NA	TGTGCCATCGCCCCACAATTGGATTCACCCCTCCACTTT	CAIAPQLDSPLHF
NA	TRBJ1-4	TRBV7-2	TRBD1	TGTGCCAGCAGCTTAGAGGCAGGGGGCGCCGCCCTAGGACTGTTTTTT	CASSLEAGGAALGLFF
few	TRBJ1-5	TRBV30	NA	TGTGCCTGGAGTGTACTAAAGGGGCCCCAGCATTTT	CAWSVLKGPQHF
NA	TRBJ2-1	TRBV27	TRBD1	TGTGCCAGCAGTTACCGGGACAGCTACAATGAGCAGTTCTTC	CASSYRDSYNEQFF
few	TRBJ1-6	TRBV2	NA	TGTGCCAGCAGTGAAGCTAGGGTTTCACCCCTCCACTTT	CASSEARVSPLHF
NA	TRBJ2-5	TRBV2	NA	TGTGCCACTCTGGGATCTAGCGCACAAGAGACCCAGTACTTC	CATLGSSAQETQYF
NA	TRBJ2-1	TRBV4-1	TRBD1	TGCGCCAGCAGCCAAGGACAGGGGGCTAGGAATGAGCAGTTCTTC	CASSQGQGARNEQFF
NA	TRBJ1-5	TRBV28	TRBD1	TGTGCCAGCAGGACCAGGGGGTATAGCAATCAGCCCCAGCATTTT	CASRTRGYSNQPQHF
NA	TRBJ1-1	TRBV23-1	NA	TGCGCCAGCAGTCAATTGCGTACCGGCACAGATGCTTTCTTT	CASSQLRTGTDAFF
NA	TRBJ1-5	TRBV4-1	TRBD1	TGCGCCAGCAGCCAAGTCGACAGGGCCGGTCAGCCCCAGCATTTT	CASSQVDRAGQPQHF
NA	TRBJ2-3	TRBV10-2	NA	TGCGCCAGCAGTGAGTCGTTGGGAGTGTATACGCAGTATTTT	CASSESLGVYTQYF
NA	TRBJ2-3	TRBV27	TRBD2	TGTGCCAGCAGTTTATACCCGCTCCGGACTAGCGGGACTAGCACAGATACGCAGTATTTT	CASSLYPLRTSGTSTDTQYF
NA	TRBJ2-1	TRBV5-4	NA	TGTGCCAGCAGCGCCACCCAGGGGCCTTACTCCTACAATGAGCAGTTCTTC	CASSATQGPYSYNEQFF
NA	TRBJ1-3	TRBV6-1	NA	TGTGCCAGCAGTGAAGAGGGGTCGAAAGGAAACACCATATATTTT	CASSEEGSKGNTIYF
NA	TRBJ1-1	TRBV6-5	NA	TGTGCCAGCAGGGAGGGGGCTGAAGCTTTCTTT	CASREGAEAFF
NA	TRBJ2-7	TRBV19	TRBD1	TGTGCCAGTAGTATTGTGCAGGGGGAAATCTACGAGCAGTACTTC	CASSIVQGEIYEQYF
NA	TRBJ2-5	TRBV30	NA	TGTGCCTGGGGGAAAGGGGCGGGGCGCGGGGAGACCCAGTACTTC	CAWGKGAGRGETQYF
NA	TRBJ1-2	TRBV4-1	NA	TGCGCCAGCAGCCAGACCCTCAGGGAAAACAACTATGGCTACACCTTC	CASSQTLRENNYGYTF
NA	TRBJ2-2	TRBV2	NA	TGTGCCAGCAGTGAGGCAAGGACCGGGGAGCTGTTTTTT	CASSEARTGELFF
NA	TRBJ2-7	TRBV19	TRBD1	TGTGCCAGTAGACCCTCGGGACAGGGGTTCTCCTACGAGCAGTACTTC	CASRPSGQGFSYEQYF
NA	TRBJ2-2	TRBV7-9	TRBD1	TGTGCCAGCAGCTTGGGACAGGGGGTTACCGGGGAGCTGTTTTTT	CASSLGQGVTGELFF
once	TRBJ2-2	TRBV4-1	NA	TGCGCCAGCAGGTGGGACGGAGATTACACCGGGGAGCTGTTTTTT	CASRWDGDYTGELFF
NA	TRBJ1-6	TRBV5-1	NA	TGCGCCAGCAGCTTGGACCCCGAGGGGTCACCCCTCCACTTT	CASSLDPEGSPLHF